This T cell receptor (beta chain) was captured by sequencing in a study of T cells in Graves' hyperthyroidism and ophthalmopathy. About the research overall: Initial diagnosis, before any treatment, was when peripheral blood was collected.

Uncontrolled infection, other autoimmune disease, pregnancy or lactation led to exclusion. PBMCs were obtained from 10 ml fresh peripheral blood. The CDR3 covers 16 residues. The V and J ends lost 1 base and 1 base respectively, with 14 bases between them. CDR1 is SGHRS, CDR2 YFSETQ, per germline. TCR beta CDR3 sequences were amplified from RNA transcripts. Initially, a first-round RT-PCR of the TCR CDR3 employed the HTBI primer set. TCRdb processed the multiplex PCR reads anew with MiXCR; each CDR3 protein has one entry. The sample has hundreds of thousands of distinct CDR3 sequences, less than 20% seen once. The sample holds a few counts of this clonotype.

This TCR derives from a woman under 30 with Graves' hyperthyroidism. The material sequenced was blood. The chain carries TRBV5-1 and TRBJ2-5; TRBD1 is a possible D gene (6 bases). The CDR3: CASSLRPTGFQETQYF. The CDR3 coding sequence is TGCGCCAGCAGCTTGCGGCCGACAGGATTCCAAGAGACCCAGTACTTC.